This T cell receptor beta chain was identified in a study of Ad26.COV2.S vaccination and SARS-CoV-2 variants. CDR1 and CDR2 from the germline V gene are MNHEY and SVGAGI. V lost 3 bases and J lost 3; bases outside the gene matches: 7. This CDR3 is built from 15 residues. The repertoire was sequenced with immunoSEQ multiplex PCR; TCRdb's copy has only in-frame clones and lacks some. The sample includes approximately 400,000 clones, about 90% seen only once; the top ten take 3.9%. The J gene is TRBJ1-1, the V gene TRBV6-5; 7 nucleotides line up with TRBD1. The sample here was peripheral blood, taken after recovery from COVID-19. This TCR was sampled from a human donor who had recovered from COVID-19. CDR3 DNA sequence: TGTGCCAGCAGTTATGATAGGGACAGATACACTGAAGCTTTCTTT. Its translation: CASSYDRDRYTEAFF.